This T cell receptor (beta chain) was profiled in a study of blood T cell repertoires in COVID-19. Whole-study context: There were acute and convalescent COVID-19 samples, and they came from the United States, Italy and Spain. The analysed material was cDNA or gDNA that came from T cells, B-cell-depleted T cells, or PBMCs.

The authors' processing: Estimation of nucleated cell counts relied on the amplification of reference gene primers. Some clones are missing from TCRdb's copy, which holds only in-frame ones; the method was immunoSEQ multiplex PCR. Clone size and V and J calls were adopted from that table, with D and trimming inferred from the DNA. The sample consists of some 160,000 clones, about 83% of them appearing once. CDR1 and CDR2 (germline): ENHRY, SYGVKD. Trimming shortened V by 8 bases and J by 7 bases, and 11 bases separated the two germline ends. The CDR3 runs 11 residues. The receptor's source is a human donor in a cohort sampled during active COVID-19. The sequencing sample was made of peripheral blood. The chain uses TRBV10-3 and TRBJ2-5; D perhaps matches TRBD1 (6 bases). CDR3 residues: CAIGIRGTQYF. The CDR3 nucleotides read TGTGCCATCGGAATCAGGGGGACCCAGTACTTC.